Shown below are 7 T cell receptor beta chains from a single sample sequenced in a study of molecular identifiers for immune sequencing clone quantification. TCRdb re-called the PCR reads with MiXCR, one entry per CDR3 protein. The sample includes hundreds of thousands of distinct CDR3 sequences, less than 30% seen only once; the top ten take 0.6% to 0.9%. Sequencing input: naive CD8+ T cells from blood, with Jurkat cell RNA spiked in. Regarding subset: FACS-sorted CD8+CD4-CCR7+CD45RA+ naive T cells. The receptors originated from a human donor in good health. Some libraries in this study had Jurkat cell RNA spiked in.

The gene calls are TRBV30 and TRBJ2-2, with D perhaps given as TRBD1 or TRBD2 (6 bases each). The length of the CDR3 is 13 residues. CDR1 is GTSNPN and CDR2 is SVGIG in the germline V gene (reference sequence). V was shortened by 4 bases and J by 7 bases, with 13 bases between the two germline ends. CDR3 residues: CAWNWGAGGELFF. The CDR3 DNA sequence: TGTGCCTGGAATTGGGGGGCCGGCGGGGAGCTGTTTTTT.

This clonotype appeared a few times. The rearrangement uses TRBV20-1 and TRBJ1-5; D unresolved. Germline V gene sequence: CDR1 DFQATT, CDR2 SNEGSKA (reference sequence). The CDR3 consists of 14 residues. V was shortened by 0 bases and J by 0 bases, with 6 bases between the two germline ends. As DNA, the CDR3 is TGCAGTGCTAGAGAGGATTATAGCAATCAGCCCCAGCATTTT. Its translation: CSAREDYSNQPQHF.

This clonotype has a count of ten or more. The V and J genes are TRBV6-5 and TRBJ2-1; a possible D gene is TRBD1 (5 bases). V was cut by 5 bases and J by 3 bases, with 8 bases left in between. The CDR3 consists of 13 residues. The germline gives CDR1 MNHEY, CDR2 SVGAGI. The CDR3 DNA follows: TGTGCCAGCAGTCCGGACAACTACAATGAGCAGTTCTTC. Translating it yields CASSPDNYNEQFF.

The genes are TRBV27 and TRBJ2-3; 9 nucleotides line up with TRBD2. J lost 1 base, V lost 5 bases, and 13 bases had no gene match. This CDR3 is 18 amino acids long. Germline CDR1 reads MNHEY; CDR2 reads SMNVEV (reference sequence). The CDR3 reads CASSPWGVAGDGTDTQYF. The CDR3 DNA reads TGTGCCAGCAGTCCCTGGGGGGTAGCGGGGGATGGCACAGATACGCAGTATTTT.

This chain joins TRBV18 and TRBJ2-5; D may be TRBD1 or TRBD2 (5 bases each). CDR1 KGHSH and CDR2 LQKENI come from the germline V gene. The CDR3 sequence is 15 residues long. With 3 bases removed from V and 3 bases from J, the gap between germline ends came to 14 bases. Here the CDR3 reads CASSPPRGAEETQYF. In DNA, the CDR3 is TGTGCCAGCTCACCTCCCCGGGGCGCTGAAGAGACCCAGTACTTC.

The chain couples TRBV20-1 to TRBJ2-3, with TRBD1 identical over 9 bases. In germline, CDR1 is DFQATT, CDR2 SNEGSKA (reference sequence). V gave up 5 bases and J gave up 4 bases; unmatched junction bases: 19. The length of the CDR3 is 18 residues. The CDR3 bases are TGCAGTGCTGGGGGACAGGGATATTGGACAAGGGGCGCAGATACGCAGTATTTT. This sequence encodes CSAGGQGYWTRGADTQYF.

This rearrangement joins TRBV9 to TRBJ2-7, with D possibly being TRBD1 (5 bases). The V end was cut by 0 bases, the J end by 3 bases, with 13 bases between. The germline V gene encodes CDR1 SGDLS and CDR2 YYNGEE. This CDR3 region has 15 residues. DNA for the CDR3: TGTGCCAGCAGCGTAGGGGCAGGGATTAGCTACGAGCAGTACTTC. Translation gives CASSVGAGISYEQYF.